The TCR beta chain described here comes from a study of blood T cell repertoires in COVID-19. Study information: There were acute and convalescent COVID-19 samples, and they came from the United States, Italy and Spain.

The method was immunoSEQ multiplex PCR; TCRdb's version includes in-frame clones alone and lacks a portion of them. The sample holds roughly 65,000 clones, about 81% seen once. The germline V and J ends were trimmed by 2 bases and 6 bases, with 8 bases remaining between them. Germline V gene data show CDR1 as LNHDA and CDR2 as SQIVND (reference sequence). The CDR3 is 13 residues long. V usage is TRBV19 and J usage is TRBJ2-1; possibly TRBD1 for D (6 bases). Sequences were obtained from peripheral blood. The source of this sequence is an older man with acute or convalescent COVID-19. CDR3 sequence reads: CASSIRGGNEQFF. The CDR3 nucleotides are TGTGCCAGTAGTATACGAGGGGGCAATGAGCAGTTCTTC.